This entry lists 17 T cell receptor beta chains sequenced from one sample in a study of blood T cell repertoires in COVID-19. TCRdb's copy holds only in-frame clones and misses some; the assay was immunoSEQ multiplex PCR. The data show 250,000 to 300,000 clones, 86% seen once. The sample taken for sequencing was peripheral blood. These receptor sequences come from a woman aged 30 to 39 with active or convalescent COVID-19.

This chain uses TRBV6-6 with TRBJ2-2, with D possibly matching TRBD2 (6 bases). CDR3 size: 15 residues. Trimming removed 2 bases from V and 5 bases from J, with 12 bases in between. Germline V gene lookup returns CDR1 MNHNY and CDR2 SVGAGI (reference sequence). The DNA of the CDR3 is TGTGCCAGCAGTTACGTGGGGGGTGAAACCGGGGAGCTGTTTTTT. This translates into CASSYVGGETGELFF.

CDR3: CASSESRGNSPLHF. The CDR3 DNA is TGTGCCAGCAGTGAATCTAGAGGGAATTCACCCCTCCACTTT. The rearrangement links TRBV25-1 to TRBJ1-6; unclear D gene. This CDR3 is 14 amino acids long. Trimming left V 1 base short and J 7 bases short, with 8 bases between. Germline values: CDR1 MGHDK, CDR2 SYGVNS.

The chain couples TRBV10-3 to TRBJ1-1, with TRBD1 matching over 7 bases. The CDR3 is made up of 14 amino acids. Looked up from germline, CDR1 is ENHRY and CDR2 is SYGVKD. V shed 4 bases and J 1 base; nucleotides not matched to a gene: 3. The CDR3 region is CAISVQGTNTEAFF. Here the CDR3 DNA reads TGTGCCATCAGTGTACAGGGGACGAACACTGAAGCTTTCTTT.

CDR3 region: CASSRKDRNNQPQHF. The CDR3 coding sequence is TGTGCCAGCAGCCGAAAGGACAGGAACAATCAGCCCCAGCATTTT. This chain uses TRBV5-6 with TRBJ1-5; 7 bases agree with TRBD1. Losses at the gene ends were 4 bases for V and 3 bases for J; bases not matched to a gene: 7. Germline CDR1 reads SGHDT; CDR2 reads YYEEEE. CDR3 length: 15 residues.

The chain has TRBV21-1 and TRBJ2-3; the listed D gene, TRBD2, was not tested against the DNA. TRBV21-1 constitutes a pseudogene. The CDR3 spans 16 residues. CDR3 residues: CASSKPGGGGTDTQYF. DNA for the CDR3: TGTGCCAGCAGCAAACCGGGTGGGGGGGGCACAGATACGCAGTATTTT.

The J gene is TRBJ1-6, the V gene TRBV9; D gene ambiguous. Trimming took off 3 bases at V and 0 bases at J, with 7 bases between the two ends. This CDR3 is built from 15 residues. Germline CDR1 SGDLS, CDR2 YYNGEE. The CDR3 DNA follows: TGTGCCAGCAGCGCCAGCGGCTCCTATAATTCACCCCTCCACTTT. It codes for CASSASGSYNSPLHF.

This clone was counted a few times. The CDR3 region is CASSPRQATPYEQYF. The CDR3 nucleotides are TGCGCCAGCAGCCCCAGACAGGCGACCCCCTACGAGCAGTACTTC. The gene calls are TRBV5-1 and TRBJ2-7, with D possibly TRBD1 on 6 matching bases. CDR3 size: 15 residues. Trimming cost V 4 bases and J 2 bases, with 16 bases left between them. Germline V lookup: CDR1 SGHRS, CDR2 YFSETQ.

This chain uses TRBV11-3 with TRBJ2-5; 9 nucleotides agree with TRBD1. Germline CDR1 and CDR2: SGHNT and YENEEA. V shed 5 bases and J 4 bases; nucleotides not matched to a gene: 8. The CDR3 runs 15 residues. The CDR3 DNA reads as TGTGCCAGCAGCCTGGGACAGGGAGACGGAGAGACCCAGTACTTC. It is translated as CASSLGQGDGETQYF.

This clone was found a few times. This chain connects TRBV19 to TRBJ1-2; no definite D call. Deletions cut 3 bases from V and 6 bases from J, with 14 bases between. This CDR3 is 14 amino acids long. Per the germline V gene, CDR1 is LNHDA and CDR2 is SQIVND (reference sequence). The CDR3 loop reads CASSIGGIANGYTF. CDR3 nucleotides: TGTGCCAGTAGTATTGGAGGGATCGCTAATGGCTACACCTTC.

The chain carries TRBV19 and TRBJ1-5, with 11 nucleotides matching TRBD1. CDR3 length: 14 amino acids. V dropped 7 bases and J dropped 6; count of bases not matched to a gene: 5. Germline CDR1 reads LNHDA; CDR2 reads SQIVND (reference sequence). In nucleotides, the CDR3 is TGTGCCAGTAAAGGGACAGGGGGTTCTCAGCCCCAGCATTTT. Protein: CASKGTGGSQPQHF.

This clone was observed once. This chain uses TRBV18 with TRBJ1-1; tentatively, D is TRBD1 (5 bases). CDR1 is KGHSH, CDR2 LQKENI, per germline. CDR3 length equals 15 residues. The V gene lost 5 bases and the J gene lost 2 bases, with 15 bases spanning the gap. The CDR3 sequence is CASSEMWRGNTEAFF. Written as DNA, the CDR3 is TGTGCCAGCTCAGAGATGTGGAGGGGCAACACTGAAGCTTTCTTT.

The V gene is TRBV7-2, the J gene TRBJ1-2; D is possibly TRBD1 (6 bases). Looked up from germline, CDR1 is SGHTA and CDR2 is FQGNSA. The CDR3 has 14 residues. V was trimmed by 2 bases and J by 1 base, leaving 8 bases between them. CDR3 sequence reads: CASSLRGINYGYTF. The CDR3 coding sequence is TGTGCCAGCAGCTTAAGGGGGATTAACTATGGCTACACCTTC.

The chain is built from TRBV3-1 (or the pseudogene TRBV3-2) and TRBJ2-3; 12 bases map to TRBD2. Per the germline V gene, CDR1 is LGHDT and CDR2 is YNNKEL (reference sequence). The CDR3 length is 15 residues. Trimming removed 2 bases from V and 5 bases from J; junction bases left unmatched: 2. CDR3 sequence reads: CASSQKLAGGDTQYF. The CDR3 DNA sequence: TGTGCCAGCAGCCAAAAACTAGCGGGGGGAGATACGCAGTATTTT.

This rearrangement joins TRBV7-9 to TRBJ2-3, with D perhaps matching TRBD1 (5 bases). The CDR3 has 14 residues. The ends were cut back, 5 bases at V and 7 bases at J, with 16 bases in the middle. Germline V gene lookup returns CDR1 SEHNR and CDR2 FQNEAQ (reference sequence). The CDR3 region has the DNA TGTGCCAGCAGCACAGACCGACAGACCTATACGCAGTATTTT. Residues: CASSTDRQTYTQYF.

The rearrangement joins TRBV5-4 to TRBJ2-1; TRBD2 matches 11 bases. CDR3 length: 16 residues. From germline, CDR1 is SGHNT and CDR2 YYREEE (reference sequence). J lost 5 bases, V lost 2 bases, and 6 bases had no gene match. CDR3 in DNA: TGTGCCAGCAGCTTAGCTAGCGGGGGGCTAAACAATGAGCAGTTCTTC. Encoded protein: CASSLASGGLNNEQFF.

V is TRBV18 and J is TRBJ1-5; TRBD1 aligns across 9 bases. V dropped 3 bases and J dropped 8; count of bases not matched to a gene: 11. Germline V CDR1 and CDR2: KGHSH, LQKENI. This CDR3 region has 16 residues. CDR3 coding DNA: TGTGCCAGCTCACCCCGGGACAGGGTAAACGGAGAGCCCCAGCATTTT. This translates into CASSPRDRVNGEPQHF.

The chain couples TRBV6-1 to TRBJ2-2, with a tentative D call TRBD1 (6 bases). CDR1 MNHNS and CDR2 SASEGT come from the germline V gene. Trimming removed 1 base at V and 6 bases at J, with 9 bases between. This CDR3 spans 14 amino acids. The chain's CDR3 is CASSEVSGAGELFF. CDR3 DNA: TGTGCCAGCAGTGAAGTCTCAGGGGCCGGGGAGCTGTTTTTT.